This TCR beta chain appears in the sequencing data of a study of monozygotic twins with inflammatory bowel disease. Study results and caveats: Distinction of different T cell subtypes was not possible.

Whole blood served as the source of total RNA, and no T cell sorting took place. The CDR3 runs 11 residues. Molecular identifiers with 6-nucleotide sample barcodes were added during cDNA synthesis via template switching. The cDNA of both the TCRalpha and TCRbeta chains was subjected to two nested PCRs of roughly 15 and 9 cycles. For each CDR3 protein, TCRdb gives one entry from its re-call of the 5' RACE reads, without DNA. This table holds 440,000 or so distinct CDR3 sequences. Regarding this clonotype: No antigen is known for it.

The gene calls are TRBV12-3 or TRBV12-4 and TRBJ1-1. The source of this sequence is a human donor with ulcerative colitis or Crohn's disease, or a healthy co-twin of an affected twin (not recorded which). The sample taken for sequencing was blood. CDR3 in amino acids: CASSLAGKAFF.